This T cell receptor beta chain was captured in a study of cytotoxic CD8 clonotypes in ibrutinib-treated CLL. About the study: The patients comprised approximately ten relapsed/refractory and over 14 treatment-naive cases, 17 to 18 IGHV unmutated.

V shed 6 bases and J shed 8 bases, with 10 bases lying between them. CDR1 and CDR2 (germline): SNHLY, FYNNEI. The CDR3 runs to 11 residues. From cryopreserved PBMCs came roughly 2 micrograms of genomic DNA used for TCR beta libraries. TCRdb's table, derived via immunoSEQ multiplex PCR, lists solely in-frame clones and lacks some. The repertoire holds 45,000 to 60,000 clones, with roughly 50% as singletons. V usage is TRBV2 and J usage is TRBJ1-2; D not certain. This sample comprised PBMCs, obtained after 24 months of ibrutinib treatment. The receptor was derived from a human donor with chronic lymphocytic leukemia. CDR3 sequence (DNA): TGTGCCAGCAGGGTAGTGGTAGGCTACACCTTC. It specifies CASRVVVGYTF.